The 26 T cell receptor beta chains given below trace back to one sample, sequenced in a study of memory CD4+ T cells and cytomegalovirus serostatus. The protocol was immunoSEQ multiplex PCR, while the TCRdb copy is restricted to in-frame clones and leaves out a portion. The sample carries more than 55,000 clones, around four fifths recorded once. The sort gate was single viable CD3+CD4+CD8-CD45RO+ cells for memory CD4+ T cells. The sequenced sample consisted of memory CD4+ T cells from blood. These receptor sequences come from an adult in good health and CMV-seronegative.

This clone was counted only a few times. This sequence joins TRBV10-3 and TRBJ1-1; D is undetermined. Germline assignment: CDR1 ENHRY and CDR2 SYGVKD. The CDR3 is 14 amino acids. Between the trimmed V and J ends, which lost 3 bases and 0 bases, there was a span of 8 bases. CDR3 bases: TGTGCCATCAGTGATTGGAGTGTGAACACTGAAGCTTTCTTT. This encodes CAISDWSVNTEAFF.

This chain joins TRBV27 and TRBJ2-7; tentative D call: TRBD1 (5 bases). The V gene's germline CDR1 is MNHEY and CDR2 SMNVEV (reference sequence). The CDR3 has 13 amino acids. The V end lost 3 bases, the J end lost 6 bases, and 12 bases lay between the germline ends. The CDR3: CASSFRGRPEQYF. CDR3 coding DNA: TGTGCCAGCAGTTTTAGGGGCAGGCCCGAGCAGTACTTC.

This rearrangement joins TRBV4-1 to TRBJ2-7, with 10 bases aligning to TRBD1. This CDR3 region has 16 residues. The germline V gene encodes CDR1 MGHRA and CDR2 YSYEKL. J gave up 1 base and V 0 bases, and 3 bases lay outside the gene matches. For the CDR3, the DNA is TGCGCCAGCAGCCAAGACGCGGGACAGGGGTCCTACGAGCAGTACTTC. Amino acids: CASSQDAGQGSYEQYF.

The V gene is TRBV30, the J gene TRBJ2-3; TRBD1 is a possible D gene (5 bases). CDR1 and CDR2 from the germline V gene are GTSNPN and SVGIG (reference sequence). The CDR3 runs to 19 residues. V lost 0 bases and J 1 base, leaving 23 bases between the germline ends. CDR3 DNA sequence: TGTGCCTGGAGTGTATTTTTCGCAGGGATTGGGCATGGCACAGATACGCAGTATTTT. Translating gives CAWSVFFAGIGHGTDTQYF.

This clone appeared a few times. The V gene is TRBV2, the J gene TRBJ2-3, with D uncertain. Germline CDR1 reads SNHLY; CDR2 reads FYNNEI. The CDR3 runs to 12 residues. Trimming removed 3 bases at V and 7 bases at J, with 8 bases between. The CDR3 reads CASSEGGNTQYF. The CDR3 coding sequence is TGTGCCAGCAGTGAGGGCGGCAATACGCAGTATTTT. Together with reference TRBV2 and TRBJ2-3, the CDR3 gives the full variable domain: EPEVTQTPSHQVTQMGQEVILRCVPISNHLYFYWYRQILGQKVEFLVSFYNNEISEKSEIFDDQFSVERPDGSNFTLKIRSTKLEDSAMYFCASSEGGNTQYFGPGTRLTVL.

A few counts support this clone. V gene TRBV11-3 combines with J gene TRBJ2-6; possibly TRBD1 for D (6 bases). Germline V gene data show CDR1 as SGHNT and CDR2 as YENEEA. The CDR3 has 16 amino acids. V lost 3 bases to trimming and J lost 2 bases, with 11 bases between them. CDR3 sequence (DNA): TGTGCCAGCAGCTTGGGGAAGGGGGCTGGGGCCAACGTCCTGACTTTC. Amino acids: CASSLGKGAGANVLTF.

In this sample, this clone turned up a few times. V usage is TRBV7-9 and J usage is TRBJ1-6; tentatively, D is TRBD1 (5 bases). The CDR3 covers 17 residues. V lost 1 base and J lost 5, with 15 bases in between. The germline CDR1 and CDR2 sequences are SEHNR and FQNEAQ (reference sequence). The CDR3 coding sequence is TGTGCCAGCAGCTTAGTGGTAGGGGTCGTTAATAATTCACCCCTCCACTTT. As protein: CASSLVVGVVNNSPLHF.

The CDR3 nucleotides read TGTGCCTGGAGTGTACTATCAGGGGGACCCTACGAGCAGTACTTC. This encodes CAWSVLSGGPYEQYF. The chain has TRBV30 and TRBJ2-7, with 7 positions matching TRBD1. This CDR3 has 15 amino acids. Germline V lookup: CDR1 GTSNPN, CDR2 SVGIG (reference sequence). Trimming removed 0 bases from V and 2 bases from J; junction bases left unmatched: 7.

The V gene is TRBV18, the J gene TRBJ1-3, with D possibly TRBD1 on 5 matching bases. With 6 bases removed from V and 3 bases from J, the gap between germline ends came to 15 bases. The CDR3 is 15 amino acids. CDR1 is KGHSH and CDR2 is LQKENI in the germline V gene. Here the CDR3 DNA reads TGTGCCAGCTCGTATGACAGTGCGGGTGGAAACACCATATATTTT. Translating it yields CASSYDSAGGNTIYF. Drawing the rest from reference TRBV18 and TRBJ1-3, the complete variable domain is NAGVMQNPRHLVRRRGQEARLRCSPMKGHSHVYWYRQLPEEGLKFMVYLQKENIIDESGMPKERFSAEFPKEGPSILRIQQVVRGDSAAYFCASSYDSAGGNTIYFGEGSWLTVV.

The rearrangement uses TRBV9 and TRBJ1-1; possibly TRBD1 for D (6 bases). Trimming cost V 3 bases and J 1 base, with 16 bases left between them. The length of the CDR3 is 16 residues. Germline-derived CDR1 and CDR2 are SGDLS and YYNGEE. The CDR3 here is CASSAYLRDTNTEAFF. DNA of the CDR3: TGTGCCAGCAGCGCATATCTCCGGGACACGAACACTGAAGCTTTCTTT.

The V and J genes are TRBV5-5 and TRBJ1-2, with D perhaps TRBD1 (5 bases). From germline, CDR1 is SGHKS and CDR2 YYEKEE (reference sequence). V was shortened by 3 bases and J by 2 bases, with 14 bases between the two germline ends. CDR3 length: 15 residues. The CDR3, as DNA: TGTGCCAGCAGCTACACGACAGACAGCAACTATGGCTACACCTTC. This translates into CASSYTTDSNYGYTF. Full variable domain (missing parts from reference TRBV5-5 and TRBJ1-2): DAGVTQSPTHLIKTRGQQVTLRCSPISGHKSVSWYQQVLGQGPQFIFQYYEKEERGRGNFPDRFSARQFPNYSSELNVNALLLGDSALYLCASSYTTDSNYGYTFGSGTRLTVV.

The chain carries TRBV7-2 and TRBJ2-3; 8 bases are shared with TRBD2. Germline V gene lookup returns CDR1 SGHTA and CDR2 FQGNSA. This CDR3 is built from 14 residues. The V segment lost 2 bases and the J segment 6 bases; nucleotides outside the gene matches: 4. Here the CDR3 DNA reads TGTGCCAGCAGCTTAAAAGCGGGAGAGGATACGCAGTATTTT. Translating gives CASSLKAGEDTQYF.

The chain uses TRBV7-9 and TRBJ1-6; possibly TRBD1 for D (5 bases). Germline V lookup: CDR1 SEHNR, CDR2 FQNEAQ (reference sequence). CDR3 size: 15 residues. The V end lost 2 bases, the J end lost 7 bases, and 12 bases lay between the germline ends. CDR3 sequence (DNA): TGTGCCAGCAGCTTAAGAGGGGAGGGAAATTCACCCCTCCACTTT. Translation: CASSLRGEGNSPLHF.

The chain carries TRBV28 and TRBJ1-2; unclear D gene. This CDR3 has 14 residues. The V gene lost 5 bases and the J gene lost 2 bases, with 12 bases spanning the gap. CDR1 MDHEN and CDR2 SYDVKM come from the germline V gene. The DNA for the CDR3 is TGTGCCAGCAGTGTGGGCCTATTCAACTATGGCTACACCTTC. Protein product: CASSVGLFNYGYTF.

V usage is TRBV5-4 and J usage is TRBJ2-4; TRBD2 matches 8 bases. The CDR3 contains 14 residues. J gave up 0 bases and V 9 bases, and 5 bases lay outside the gene matches. CDR1 and CDR2 (germline): SGHNT, YYREEE (reference sequence). This chain's CDR3 is CAITSGGAKNIQYF. The CDR3 nucleotides are TGTGCCATAACTAGCGGAGGAGCCAAAAACATTCAGTACTTC.

This chain joins TRBV28 and TRBJ1-2, with 9 positions matching TRBD1. The J segment lost 5 bases and the V segment lost 2 bases, leaving 3 bases of the junction unmatched. CDR1 is MDHEN and CDR2 is SYDVKM in the germline V gene. The length of the CDR3 is 14 residues. The CDR3 nucleotides are TGTGCCAGCAGTTTAGTCGGACAGGGGTATGGCTACACCTTC. Its translation is CASSLVGQGYGYTF.

The rearrangement joins TRBV7-9 to TRBJ2-1; unclear D gene. The V end lost 3 bases, the J end lost 8 bases, and 17 bases lay between the germline ends. The CDR3 is 15 amino acids. Germline CDR1 is SEHNR and CDR2 is FQNEAQ (reference sequence). CDR3 loop: CASSFPPGWVDEQFF. The CDR3 bases are TGTGCCAGCAGCTTTCCCCCTGGGTGGGTGGATGAGCAGTTCTTC.

The genes are TRBV6-6 and TRBJ2-3; D is perhaps TRBD1 (6 bases). The length of the CDR3 is 14 residues. Germline lookup yields CDR1 MNHNY and CDR2 SVGAGI (reference sequence). The germline V and J ends were trimmed by 2 bases and 8 bases, with 14 bases remaining between them. The CDR3 region has the DNA TGTGCCAGCAGTTACGAGGCCAGGGGCGGTACGCAGTATTTT. This gives the protein CASSYEARGGTQYF.

The chain employs TRBV5-1 and TRBJ2-3; D ambiguous. V dropped 0 bases and J dropped 2 bases, with 7 bases sitting between them. Germline CDR1 SGHRS, CDR2 YFSETQ. CDR3 length: 14 amino acids. The CDR3 protein is CASSLARNTDTQYF. The CDR3 region has the DNA TGCGCCAGCAGCTTGGCTAGGAACACAGATACGCAGTATTTT.

The chain combines TRBV5-6 with TRBJ2-3, with D perhaps being TRBD1 or TRBD2 (5 bases each). V lost 4 bases, J lost 5 bases, and 11 bases lay in between. CDR3 length: 13 amino acids. The V gene's germline CDR1 is SGHDT and CDR2 YYEEEE. For the CDR3, the DNA is TGTGCCAGCAGCCCGGGACGAATAGATACGCAGTATTTT. This encodes CASSPGRIDTQYF.

The rearrangement uses TRBV6-1 and TRBJ1-6; D is unresolved. Germline lookup yields CDR1 MNHNS and CDR2 SASEGT. The CDR3 loop spans 14 amino acids. V dropped 7 bases and J dropped 8 bases, with 15 bases sitting between them. The CDR3 DNA reads TGTGCCAGCAATCAGTGGGATAGGGATTCACCCCTCCACTTT. Encoded protein: CASNQWDRDSPLHF.

V usage is TRBV7-9 and J usage is TRBJ2-5, with a weak D call TRBD1 (6 bases). Trimming pared 3 bases from V and 5 bases from J, leaving 10 bases between. Per the germline V gene, CDR1 is SEHNR and CDR2 is FQNEAQ (reference sequence). CDR3 length: 13 amino acids. The CDR3 reads CASSFGQGETQYF. The DNA of the CDR3 is TGTGCCAGCAGCTTTGGGCAGGGGGAGACCCAGTACTTC. Looking up the rest from reference TRBV7-9 and TRBJ2-5 gives the full variable domain: DTGVSQNPRHKITKRGQNVTFRCDPISEHNRLYWYRQTLGQGPEFLTYFQNEAQLEKSRLLSDRFSAERPKGSFSTLEIQRTEQGDSAMYLCASSFGQGETQYFGPGTRLLVL.

The gene calls are TRBV9 and TRBJ2-2; possibly TRBD2 for D (5 bases). Trimming shortened V by 3 bases and J by 6 bases, and 9 bases separated the two germline ends. Germline CDR1 is SGDLS and CDR2 is YYNGEE. The CDR3 is made up of 13 amino acids. CDR3 sequence: CASSDMGAGELFF. In DNA form, the CDR3 reads TGTGCCAGCAGCGACATGGGAGCCGGGGAGCTGTTTTTT.

This clone has only a few counts. The chain links TRBV2 to TRBJ1-4, with D perhaps matching TRBD1 (5 bases). The CDR3 loop spans 16 amino acids. V was cut by 6 bases and J by 4 bases, with 18 bases left in between. Germline V gene lookup returns CDR1 SNHLY and CDR2 FYNNEI. The CDR3 region has the DNA TGTGCCAGCAGGAAAGGAGGGACCGCTGGTAATGAAAAACTGTTTTTT. The encoded protein is CASRKGGTAGNEKLFF. Full variable domain (outside the CDR3, taken from reference TRBV2 and TRBJ1-4): EPEVTQTPSHQVTQMGQEVILRCVPISNHLYFYWYRQILGQKVEFLVSFYNNEISEKSEIFDDQFSVERPDGSNFTLKIRSTKLEDSAMYFCASRKGGTAGNEKLFFGSGTQLSVL.

V and J are TRBV5-8 and TRBJ2-5; D gene ambiguous. The CDR3 spans 11 residues. The V end lost 0 bases, the J end lost 11 bases, and 8 bases lay between the germline ends. Germline CDR1 SGHTS, CDR2 YDEGEE. The DNA for the CDR3 is TGTGCCAGCAGCTTGGGATTGGGGCAGTACTTC. It translates to CASSLGLGQYF.

V is TRBV4-1 and J is TRBJ1-2, with 7 bases matching TRBD1. V dropped 5 bases and J dropped 7; count of bases not matched to a gene: 4. CDR1 and CDR2 (germline): MGHRA, YSYEKL. The CDR3 is 12 amino acids. CDR3 loop: CASSSDRVGYTF. DNA for the CDR3: TGCGCCAGCAGCTCAGACAGGGTTGGCTACACCTTC.